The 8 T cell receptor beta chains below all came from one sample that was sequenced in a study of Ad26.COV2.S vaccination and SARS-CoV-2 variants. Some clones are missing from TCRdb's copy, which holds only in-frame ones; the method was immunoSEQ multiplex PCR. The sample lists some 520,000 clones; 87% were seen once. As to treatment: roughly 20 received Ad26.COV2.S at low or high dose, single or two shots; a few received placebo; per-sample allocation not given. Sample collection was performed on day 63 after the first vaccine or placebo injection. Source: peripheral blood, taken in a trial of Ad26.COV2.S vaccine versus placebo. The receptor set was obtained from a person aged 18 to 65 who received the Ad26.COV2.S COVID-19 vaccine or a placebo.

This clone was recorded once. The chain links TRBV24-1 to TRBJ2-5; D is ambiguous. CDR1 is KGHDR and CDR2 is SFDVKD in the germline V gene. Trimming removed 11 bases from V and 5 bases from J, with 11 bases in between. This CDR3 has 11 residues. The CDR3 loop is CANLSRETQYF. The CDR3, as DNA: TGTGCCAATTTATCACGGGAGACCCAGTACTTC.

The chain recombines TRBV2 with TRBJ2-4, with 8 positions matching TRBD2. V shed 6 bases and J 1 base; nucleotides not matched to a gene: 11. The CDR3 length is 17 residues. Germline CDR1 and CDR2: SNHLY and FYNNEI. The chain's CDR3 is CASRREGRVVAKNIQYF. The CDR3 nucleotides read TGTGCCAGCAGACGGGAGGGCCGGGTGGTTGCCAAAAACATTCAGTACTTC.

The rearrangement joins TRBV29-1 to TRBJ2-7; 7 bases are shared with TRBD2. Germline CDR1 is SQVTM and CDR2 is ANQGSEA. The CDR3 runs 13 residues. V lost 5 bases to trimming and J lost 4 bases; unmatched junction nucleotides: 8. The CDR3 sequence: CSVYRGSGYEQYF. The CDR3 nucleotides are TGCAGCGTTTACCGGGGTAGCGGGTACGAGCAGTACTTC.

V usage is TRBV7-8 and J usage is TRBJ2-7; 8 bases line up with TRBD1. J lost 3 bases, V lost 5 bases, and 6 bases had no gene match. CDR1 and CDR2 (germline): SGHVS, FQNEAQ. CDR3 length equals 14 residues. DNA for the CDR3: TGTGCCAGCAGCCCCCGACAGGGGATCTACGAGCAGTACTTC. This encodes CASSPRQGIYEQYF.

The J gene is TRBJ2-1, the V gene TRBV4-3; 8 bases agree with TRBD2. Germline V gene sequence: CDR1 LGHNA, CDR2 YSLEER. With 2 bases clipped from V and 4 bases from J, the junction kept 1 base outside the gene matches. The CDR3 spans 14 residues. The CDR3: CASSQQRGYNEQFF. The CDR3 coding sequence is TGCGCCAGCAGCCAACAGCGGGGGTACAATGAGCAGTTCTTC.

The CDR3 bases are TGTGCCAGTAGTCCTTCTCCGGGACAGGGCCTCTATGGCTACACCTTC. It translates to CASSPSPGQGLYGYTF. This rearrangement joins TRBV19 to TRBJ1-2, with 9 positions matching TRBD1. Germline trimming cut 5 bases from V and 4 bases from J; bases unmatched to any gene: 11. CDR3 length: 16 residues. CDR1 and CDR2 (germline): LNHDA, SQIVND (reference sequence).

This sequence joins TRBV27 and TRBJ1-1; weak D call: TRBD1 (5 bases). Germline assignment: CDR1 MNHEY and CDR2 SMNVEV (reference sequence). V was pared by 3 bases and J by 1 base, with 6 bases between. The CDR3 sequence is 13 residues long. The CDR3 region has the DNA TGTGCCAGCAGTTTGGGGCAGAACACTGAAGCTTTCTTT. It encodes CASSLGQNTEAFF.

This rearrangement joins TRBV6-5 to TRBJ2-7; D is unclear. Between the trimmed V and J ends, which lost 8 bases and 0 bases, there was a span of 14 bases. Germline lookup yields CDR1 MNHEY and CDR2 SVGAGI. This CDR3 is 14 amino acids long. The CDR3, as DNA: TGTGCCAGCGCCCTCGGAGCGCCCTCCTACGAGCAGTACTTC. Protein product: CASALGAPSYEQYF.